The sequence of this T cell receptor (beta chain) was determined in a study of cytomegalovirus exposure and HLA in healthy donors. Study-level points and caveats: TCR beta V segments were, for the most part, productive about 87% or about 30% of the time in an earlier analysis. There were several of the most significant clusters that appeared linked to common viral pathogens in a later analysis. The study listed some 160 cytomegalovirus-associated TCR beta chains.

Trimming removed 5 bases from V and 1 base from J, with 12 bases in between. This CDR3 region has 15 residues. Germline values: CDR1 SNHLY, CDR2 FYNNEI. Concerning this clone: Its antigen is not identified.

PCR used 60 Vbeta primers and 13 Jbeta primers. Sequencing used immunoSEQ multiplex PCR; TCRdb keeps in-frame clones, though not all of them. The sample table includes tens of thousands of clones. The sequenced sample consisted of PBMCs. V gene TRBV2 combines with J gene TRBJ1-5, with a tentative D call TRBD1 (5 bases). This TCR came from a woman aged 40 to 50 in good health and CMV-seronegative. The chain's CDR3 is CASSPSRQSNQPQHF. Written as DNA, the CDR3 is TGTGCCAGCAGTCCATCCCGACAGAGCAATCAGCCCCAGCATTTT.